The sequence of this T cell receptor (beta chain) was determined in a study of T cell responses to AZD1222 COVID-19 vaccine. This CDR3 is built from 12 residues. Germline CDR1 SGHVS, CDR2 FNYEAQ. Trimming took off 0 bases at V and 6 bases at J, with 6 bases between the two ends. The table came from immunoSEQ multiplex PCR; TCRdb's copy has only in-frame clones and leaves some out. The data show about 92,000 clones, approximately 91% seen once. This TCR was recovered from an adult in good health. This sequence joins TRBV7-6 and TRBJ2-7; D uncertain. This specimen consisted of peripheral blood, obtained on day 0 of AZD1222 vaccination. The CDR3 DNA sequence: TGTGCCAGCAGCTTAGCGTTGGGCGAGCAGTACTTC. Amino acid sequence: CASSLALGEQYF. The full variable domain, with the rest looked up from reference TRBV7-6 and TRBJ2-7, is GAGVSQSPRYKVTKRGQDVALRCDPISGHVSLYWYRQALGQGPEFLTYFNYEAQQDKSGLPNDRFSAERPEGSISTLTIQRTEQRDSAMYRCASSLALGEQYFGPGTRLTVT.